The 27 T cell receptor beta chains given below trace back to one sample, sequenced in a study of blood T cell repertoires in COVID-19. Clones were sequenced by immunoSEQ multiplex PCR, and TCRdb holds only the in-frame ones, with some missing. This table holds more than 300,000 clones, approximately 90% found once. Source material: PBMCs or T cells enriched from blood (not recorded which). The receptors were gathered from a woman aged 40 to 49 who had been exposed to COVID-19.

V usage is TRBV30 and J usage is TRBJ1-3, with 8 bases lining up with TRBD1. CDR3 length equals 20 residues. V trimming: 1 base; J trimming: 0 bases; junction bases outside the gene matches: 17. The germline V gene has CDR1 GTSNPN and CDR2 SVGIG (reference sequence). CDR3 nucleotides: TGTGCCTGGAGTGCCTACAGGGGGGGAACGGGAAGATTCTCTGGAAACACCATATATTTT. Protein: CAWSAYRGGTGRFSGNTIYF.

The chain joins TRBV2 to TRBJ1-2; 7 bases line up with TRBD1. CDR1 and CDR2 (germline): SNHLY, FYNNEI. The CDR3 spans 12 residues. Trimming at V came to 6 bases and at J to 7 bases, leaving 5 bases not matched to a gene. CDR3 coding DNA: TGTGCCAGCAGCCAAGACAGGGCTGGCTACACCTTC. Translation gives CASSQDRAGYTF.

V is TRBV19 and J is TRBJ1-2; D may be TRBD1 (5 bases). Germline V gene lookup returns CDR1 LNHDA and CDR2 SQIVND (reference sequence). Trimming removed 7 bases at V and 5 bases at J, with 17 bases between. This CDR3 is 14 amino acids long. In nucleotides, the CDR3 is TGTGCCAGTACCCTCGACAGTGAAATATATGGCTACACCTTC. This encodes CASTLDSEIYGYTF. Using reference TRBV19 and TRBJ1-2 for the parts outside the CDR3, the full variable domain is DGGITQSPKYLFRKEGQNVTLSCEQNLNHDAMYWYRQDPGQGLRLIYYSQIVNDFQKGDIAEGYSVSREKKESFPLTVTSAQKNPTAFYLCASTLDSEIYGYTFGSGTRLTVV.

This chain links TRBV29-1 with TRBJ1-1; 11 positions match TRBD1. The CDR3 is made up of 13 amino acids. The V gene end was trimmed by 6 bases and the J gene end by 6 bases; junction bases not matched to a gene: 6. The germline CDR1 and CDR2 sequences are SQVTM and ANQGSEA. The DNA of the CDR3 is TGCAGCGTCCGGGACAGGGGGATCTCTGAAGCTTTCTTT. Translated: CSVRDRGISEAFF.

The chain employs TRBV6-5 and TRBJ2-7, with 8 bases matching TRBD1. Germline CDR1 is MNHEY and CDR2 is SVGAGI. The length of the CDR3 is 15 residues. With V trimmed by 0 bases and J by 6 bases, 7 bases remained unmatched. The CDR3 spells CASSYSTGQGGEQYF. CDR3 DNA: TGTGCCAGCAGTTACTCGACTGGACAGGGAGGCGAGCAGTACTTC.

J is TRBJ1-6 and V is TRBV18, with D unresolved. Germline CDR1 reads KGHSH; CDR2 reads LQKENI. The CDR3 has 17 residues. V was trimmed by 3 bases and J by 0 bases, leaving 12 bases between them. The CDR3 loop is CASSPRESSSYNSPLHF. The CDR3 nucleotides are TGTGCCAGCTCACCTAGGGAGTCGAGCTCCTATAATTCACCCCTCCACTTT.

The chain joins TRBV6-5 to TRBJ1-2, with TRBD1 as a possible D gene (6 bases). The CDR3 is made up of 14 amino acids. Germline CDR1 and CDR2: MNHEY and SVGAGI. Trimming shortened V by 5 bases and J by 2 bases, and 12 bases separated the two germline ends. The CDR3 region is CASSKSQGNYGYTF. CDR3 sequence (DNA): TGTGCCAGCAGTAAATCGCAGGGGAACTATGGCTACACCTTC.

There are a few counts of this clone. This chain connects TRBV2 to TRBJ1-1, with 8 bases identical to TRBD1. The germline CDR1 and CDR2 sequences are SNHLY and FYNNEI. V lost 9 bases, J lost 0 bases, and 9 bases stayed unmatched. The CDR3 is made up of 15 amino acids. Written as DNA, the CDR3 is TGTGCCAGTAGCTACAGGGGGACCATGAACACTGAAGCTTTCTTT. Protein sequence: CASSYRGTMNTEAFF.

The rearrangement uses TRBV7-2 and TRBJ2-7; 7 bases line up with TRBD2. The CDR3 runs to 19 residues. From germline, CDR1 is SGHTA and CDR2 FQGNSA. The junction had 18 bases not matched to a gene; V was cut back by 2 bases and J by 2 bases. The CDR3 spells CASSLSLAAGKVAAYEQYF. CDR3 DNA sequence: TGTGCCAGCAGCTTATCGCTCGCAGCGGGAAAGGTGGCGGCCTACGAGCAGTACTTC. The full variable domain, completed using reference TRBV7-2 and TRBJ2-7, is GAGVSQSPSNKVTEKGKDVELRCDPISGHTALYWYRQSLGQGLEFLIYFQGNSAPDKSGLPSDRFSAERTGGSVSTLTIQRTQQEDSAVYLCASSLSLAAGKVAAYEQYFGPGTRLTVT.

The rearrangement uses TRBV27 and TRBJ1-3; D is perhaps TRBD1 (6 bases). The germline V gene encodes CDR1 MNHEY and CDR2 SMNVEV (reference sequence). The V gene lost 5 bases and the J gene lost 6 bases, with 14 bases spanning the gap. This CDR3 has 14 amino acids. This CDR3 reads CASSQQGSTNTIYF. CDR3 coding DNA: TGTGCCAGCAGTCAACAGGGCTCAACAAACACCATATATTTT.

V and J are TRBV9 and TRBJ2-2, with D hard to call. Germline CDR1 reads SGDLS; CDR2 reads YYNGEE. V dropped 0 bases and J dropped 1 base, with 10 bases sitting between them. There are 16 residues in the CDR3. CDR3 sequence reads: CASSVGSDLNTGELFF. DNA for the CDR3: TGTGCCAGCAGCGTAGGGAGCGATTTGAACACCGGGGAGCTGTTTTTT. The variable domain in full, with the rest retrieved from reference TRBV9 and TRBJ2-2, is DSGVTQTPKHLITATGQRVTLRCSPRSGDLSVYWYQQSLDQGLQFLIQYYNGEERAKGNILERFSAQQFPDLHSELNLSSLELGDSALYFCASSVGSDLNTGELFFGEGSRLTVL.

The chain uses TRBV27 and TRBJ2-1, with 10 positions matching TRBD2. The germline V gene encodes CDR1 MNHEY and CDR2 SMNVEV (reference sequence). V was clipped by 6 bases and J by 10 bases; unmatched bases: 12. This CDR3 spans 15 amino acids. For the CDR3, the DNA is TGTGCCAGCAGCTATGGGACTAGCGCGTTTAGGGAGCAGTTCTTC. Amino acid sequence: CASSYGTSAFREQFF.

Turning to this clone: This same CDR3 is encoded by further DNA sequences in the sample. The rearrangement links TRBV30 to TRBJ1-3; D gene uncertain. The germline V and J ends were trimmed by 4 bases and 4 bases, with 8 bases remaining between them. Germline V CDR1 and CDR2: GTSNPN, SVGIG (reference sequence). The CDR3 totals 12 residues. The CDR3 region has the DNA TGTGCCTGGATGAGGGCAGGAAACACCATATATTTT. Amino acids: CAWMRAGNTIYF.

The chain couples TRBV5-4 to TRBJ1-1; D is perhaps TRBD1 (5 bases). Germline V lookup: CDR1 SGHNT, CDR2 YYREEE (reference sequence). Trimming took 4 bases from V and 6 from J, leaving 22 bases between them. The length of the CDR3 is 16 residues. The CDR3 protein is CASSTRPGLLGPEAFF. The CDR3 region has the DNA TGTGCCAGCAGCACCAGGCCGGGACTTCTCGGGCCTGAAGCTTTCTTT.

This chain links TRBV27 with TRBJ1-2; 9 nucleotides line up with TRBD1. The V gene's germline CDR1 is MNHEY and CDR2 SMNVEV (reference sequence). The V gene end was trimmed by 6 bases and the J gene end by 3 bases; junction bases not matched to a gene: 5. CDR3 size: 14 residues. The CDR3 reads CASRPDRGYYGYTF. The CDR3 bases are TGTGCCAGCAGGCCGGACAGGGGTTACTATGGCTACACCTTC.

The chain joins TRBV19 to TRBJ1-1; D perhaps matches TRBD1 (6 bases). This CDR3 comprises 19 residues. Deletions cut 4 bases from V and 0 bases from J, with 24 bases between. Germline V CDR1 and CDR2: LNHDA, SQIVND (reference sequence). As DNA, the CDR3 is TGTGCCAGTAGTAATAAGAAGTCATGGACAGTGATAATGAACACTGAAGCTTTCTTT. Amino acid sequence: CASSNKKSWTVIMNTEAFF.

The CDR3 region is CASSPPGGRGLDEQYF. The CDR3 nucleotides are TGTGCCAGCAGCCCCCCCGGCGGCAGGGGGCTCGACGAGCAGTACTTC. The chain combines TRBV7-9 with TRBJ2-7, with 8 bases identical to TRBD1. The CDR3 has 16 amino acids. CDR1 and CDR2 from the germline V gene are SEHNR and FQNEAQ (reference sequence). V gave up 5 bases and J gave up 5 bases; unmatched junction bases: 14.

The chain employs TRBV15 and TRBJ1-1, with TRBD1 identical over 7 bases. After removal of 2 bases from V and 4 bases from J, the junction contained 4 bases not matched to a gene. There are 14 residues in the CDR3. Germline-derived CDR1 and CDR2 are LNHNV and YYDKDF (reference sequence). The CDR3 region has the DNA TGTGCCACCAGCAGAAACAGGGGTGTCACTGAAGCTTTCTTT. This sequence encodes CATSRNRGVTEAFF.

The genes are TRBV12-5 and TRBJ1-2, with unresolved D. The CDR3 is 15 amino acids. The germline CDR1 and CDR2 sequences are LGHNT and FRNRAP. With 3 bases removed from V and 4 bases from J, the gap between germline ends came to 15 bases. As DNA, the CDR3 is TGTGCTAGTGGTTTTATACTACCGGGGTTCTATGGCTACACCTTC. Translation gives CASGFILPGFYGYTF.

The CDR3 region is CASSSDRVIYGYTF. The CDR3, as DNA: TGTGCCAGTAGTAGTGACAGGGTTATCTATGGCTACACCTTC. J is TRBJ1-2 and V is TRBV19; 7 nucleotides agree with TRBD1. V trimming: 4 bases; J trimming: 4 bases; junction bases outside the gene matches: 6. The CDR3 runs to 14 residues. Germline loops: CDR1 LNHDA, CDR2 SQIVND (reference sequence).

This clone was counted once. The chain carries TRBV4-3 and TRBJ1-2; 8 nucleotides agree with TRBD1. Looked up from germline, CDR1 is LGHNA and CDR2 is YSLEER. The CDR3 loop spans 14 amino acids. With V trimmed by 0 bases and J by 5 bases, 2 bases remained unmatched. Here the CDR3 reads CASSQDNRGYGYTF. In nucleotides, the CDR3 is TGCGCCAGCAGCCAAGATAACAGGGGGTATGGCTACACCTTC.

CDR3 coding DNA: TGTGCCAGCAGTAATTGGGACAGATTCAGCTCCTACGAGCAGTACTTC. It encodes CASSNWDRFSSYEQYF. The J gene is TRBJ2-7, the V gene TRBV6-2 or TRBV6-3; TRBD1 matches at 7 bases. V lost 5 bases, J lost 0 bases, and 10 bases stayed unmatched. Germline values: CDR1 MNHEY, CDR2 SVGEGT. This CDR3 is built from 16 residues.

The genes are TRBV29-1 and TRBJ2-7, with D possibly being TRBD2 (5 bases). This CDR3 region has 15 residues. Germline CDR1 is SQVTM and CDR2 is ANQGSEA. V was cut by 6 bases and J by 5 bases, with 23 bases left in between. The CDR3 region is CSVYSPGFGKDEQYF. For the CDR3, the DNA is TGCAGCGTGTATTCCCCGGGGTTCGGTAAGGACGAGCAGTACTTC.

The CDR3 spells CASRHGGAFDEQFF. CDR3 coding DNA: TGCGCCAGCAGGCATGGGGGGGCTTTTGATGAGCAGTTCTTC. V gene TRBV5-1 combines with J gene TRBJ2-1; maybe TRBD2 (7 bases). The CDR3 length is 14 residues. Trimming removed 5 bases from V and 8 bases from J, with 17 bases in between. CDR1 SGHRS and CDR2 YFSETQ come from the germline V gene.

This chain links TRBV10-1 with TRBJ2-3; weak D call: TRBD2 (5 bases). The V gene's germline CDR1 is WNHNN and CDR2 SYGVQD (reference sequence). Trimming took 3 bases from V and 6 from J, leaving 13 bases between them. This CDR3 comprises 14 residues. CDR3 coding DNA: TGCGCCAGCAGTGAAGGAGGAAGTGAGGATACGCAGTATTTT. Amino acids: CASSEGGSEDTQYF.

This chain links TRBV7-9 with TRBJ1-6; TRBD1 agrees at 9 bases. The CDR3 has 14 amino acids. CDR1 and CDR2 (germline): SEHNR, FQNEAQ (reference sequence). Germline trimming cut 3 bases from V and 8 bases from J; bases unmatched to any gene: 2. CDR3 nucleotide sequence: TGTGCCAGCAGCTTCACAGGGGGCGATTCACCCCTCCACTTT. It encodes CASSFTGGDSPLHF.

This clone was picked up one time. The chain couples TRBV5-8 to TRBJ1-1; D remains unclear. Trimming removed 2 bases from V and 5 bases from J, with 10 bases in between. The CDR3 is made up of 13 amino acids. CDR1 and CDR2 from the germline V gene are SGHTS and YDEGEE. The CDR3 bases are TGTGCCAGCAGCTTAGGCGGGGTAACTGAAGCTTTCTTT. This codes for CASSLGGVTEAFF.